In this sample, the clone carrying this T cell receptor beta chain turned up once. Libraries were prepared by immunoSEQ multiplex PCR; TCRdb keeps only in-frame clonotypes and omits some of them. The table has 950,000 to 1,200,000 clones, about 80% seen once. This CDR3 has 13 residues. Germline values: CDR1 MGHRA, CDR2 YSYEKL. V lost 0 bases, J lost 4 bases, and 6 bases lay in between. The data originate from a study of shared clonotypes between healthy human individuals. What was sequenced was memory CD4+ T cells from PBMCs. Described subset: CD45RA-negative fraction. The source is a young man in good health. Some clones in this sample may be carry-over from other donors' samples. V is TRBV4-1 and J is TRBJ1-2; D call uncertain. CDR3 coding DNA: TGCGCCAGCAGCCAAGATGCTTCCTATGGCTACACCTTC. Residues: CASSQDASYGYTF.